A single T cell receptor (beta chain) is shown here with its context. Its cognate antigen is unknown. This record comes from a study of CD8 T cells in ankylosing spondylitis. CDR1 and CDR2 from the germline V gene are SEHNR and FQNEAQ (reference sequence). V trimming: 2 bases; J trimming: 4 bases; junction bases outside the gene matches: 7. The CDR3 spans 16 residues. Findings of the study overall: What seemed typical of ankylosing spondylitis blood was a TCR beta motif built from several highly homologous variants. Disease-linked clones, CD8+, were relatively rare in peripheral blood.

TCRdb analysed the 5' RACE reads with MiXCR anew, one entry per CDR3 protein. Found here are roughly 180,000 distinct CDR3 sequences, roughly 11% of them singletons; the top ten hold about 28%. What was sequenced was blood, either unsorted or a sorted T cell fraction (not recorded which). The source of this sequence is a male donor with ankylosing spondylitis or in good health (not recorded which). The chain combines TRBV7-9 with TRBJ2-3; the match to TRBD2 covers 9 bases. CDR3 residues: CASSLMGGRAADTQYF. The CDR3, as DNA: TGTGCCAGCAGCTTAATGGGCGGGAGGGCCGCAGATACGCAGTATTTT.